The present entry profiles one T cell receptor (beta chain) with its context. The data were obtained in a study of PD-L1 blockade in urothelial cancer. Produced via immunoSEQ multiplex PCR; TCRdb's table is partial and in-frame only. The sample shows 20,000 to 25,000 clones, roughly 84% of them seen only once. Time point reported: peripheral blood 6 weeks after treatment start. The material sequenced was PBMCs, taken around atezolizumab (anti-PD-L1) treatment. This TCR came from a man between 65 and 85 years old with urothelial cancer.

The DNA for the CDR3 is TGTGCCAGCACCACGGAGCCTGGTGGCTACACCTTC. It is translated as CASTTEPGGYTF. The V call is TRBV21-1, the J call TRBJ1-2. TRBV21-1 is described as a pseudogene. The CDR3 extends over 12 amino acids.